Following are 31 T cell receptor beta chains from one sample sequenced in a study of blood T cell repertoires in COVID-19 (dated by TCRdb to about 2020). Receptor amplification or capture employed the immunoSEQ multiplex PCR assay. The table comes from immuneACCESS by way of TCRdb, which keeps in-frame sequences with V and J called. Part of the clones is missing from these tables; in studies checked, under half for an unresolved V gene and the rest for unknown reasons. Here the sample has approximately 150,000 clones; more than 70% occur a single time. Around 1.4% of the sample is held by the ten biggest clonotypes. Material: peripheral blood. The receptors come from a man in his sixties with acute or convalescent COVID-19.

This chain links TRBV18 with TRBJ1-1, with D possibly TRBD1 on 6 matching bases. This CDR3 has 20 residues. Trimming took 0 bases from V and 0 from J, leaving 23 bases between them. CDR1 KGHSH and CDR2 LQKENI come from the germline V gene. The CDR3 here is CASSPPMGVADRLMNTEAFF. The CDR3 DNA follows: TGTGCCAGCTCACCACCGATGGGCGTGGCGGACAGACTCATGAACACTGAAGCTTTCTTT.

V is TRBV3-1 (or the pseudogene TRBV3-2) and J is TRBJ2-1; TRBD2 aligns across 12 bases. The CDR3 spans 17 residues. Looked up from germline, CDR1 is LGHDT and CDR2 is YNNKEL (reference sequence). The trim removed 4 bases at V and 1 base at J, leaving 5 bases unmatched. The DNA for the CDR3 is TGTGCCAGCAGCCGGACTAGCGGGGCCCCGTCCTACAATGAGCAGTTCTTC. Translated, it gives CASSRTSGAPSYNEQFF.

This clone has only a few counts. The CDR3 DNA reads as TGTGCCAGCAGCGTTGGGACCCAGGGGGATACGCAGTATTTT. As protein: CASSVGTQGDTQYF. The chain employs TRBV7-3 and TRBJ2-3, with D maybe TRBD1 (6 bases). This CDR3 is 14 amino acids long. V was shortened by 5 bases and J by 6 bases, with 15 bases between the two germline ends. Per the germline V gene, CDR1 is SGHTA and CDR2 is FQGTGA.

The V and J genes are TRBV20-1 and TRBJ2-5; tentatively, D is TRBD2 (6 bases). Germline CDR1 DFQATT, CDR2 SNEGSKA (reference sequence). Trimming took off 3 bases at V and 9 bases at J, with 20 bases between the two ends. This CDR3 contains 14 residues. The CDR3 loop reads CSASTARGVEAQYF. CDR3 nucleotides: TGCAGTGCTAGTACGGCGCGGGGAGTTGAGGCCCAGTACTTC.

This chain links TRBV5-1 with TRBJ2-1, with 7 bases aligning to TRBD1. J was trimmed by 4 bases and V by 0 bases; bases with no gene match: 4. The length of the CDR3 is 15 residues. Germline lookup yields CDR1 SGHRS and CDR2 YFSETQ. This CDR3 is CASSLAGDSYNEQFF. CDR3 DNA: TGCGCCAGCAGCTTGGCCGGGGACAGTTACAATGAGCAGTTCTTC. Full variable domain (remainder filled in from reference TRBV5-1 and TRBJ2-1): KAGVTQTPRYLIKTRGQQVTLSCSPISGHRSVSWYQQTPGQGLQFLFEYFSETQRNKGNFPGRFSGRQFSNSRSEMNVSTLELGDSALYLCASSLAGDSYNEQFFGPGTRLTVL.

This clone has just a few counts. The chain carries TRBV10-3 and TRBJ2-1; the match to TRBD1 covers 10 bases. J gave up 8 bases and V 6 bases, and 7 bases lay outside the gene matches. Germline V lookup: CDR1 ENHRY, CDR2 SYGVKD. The CDR3 has 14 amino acids. The DNA of the CDR3 is TGTGCCATCAGCCTGGACAGGGGGGAGGATGAGCAGTTCTTC. Translating gives CAISLDRGEDEQFF.

The V and J genes are TRBV6-5 and TRBJ1-2, with TRBD1 as a possible D gene (5 bases). The ends were cut back, 5 bases at V and 2 bases at J, with 9 bases in the middle. CDR3 length: 13 residues. The germline V gene encodes CDR1 MNHEY and CDR2 SVGAGI. As DNA, the CDR3 is TGTGCCAGCAGTCCCGCAGGGAACTATGGCTACACCTTC. Translated: CASSPAGNYGYTF.

The chain recombines TRBV3-1 (or the pseudogene TRBV3-2) with TRBJ1-1, with no clear D. The V gene's germline CDR1 is LGHDT and CDR2 YNNKEL (reference sequence). This CDR3 contains 14 residues. The ends were cut back, 7 bases at V and 1 base at J, with 13 bases in the middle. CDR3 region: CASTPGRQNTEAFF. The CDR3 nucleotides are TGTGCCAGCACCCCCGGCAGGCAGAACACTGAAGCTTTCTTT.

V usage is TRBV3-1 (or the pseudogene TRBV3-2) and J usage is TRBJ2-7; D ambiguous. This CDR3 has 14 amino acids. V lost 3 bases and J lost 0, with 9 bases in between. Germline values: CDR1 LGHDT, CDR2 YNNKEL (reference sequence). The CDR3 protein is CASSQQQSSYEQYF. The CDR3 nucleotides read TGTGCCAGCAGCCAGCAACAGTCCTCCTACGAGCAGTACTTC.

J is TRBJ2-5 and V is TRBV5-6; 9 bases are a match to TRBD2. Losses at the gene ends were 4 bases for V and 3 bases for J; bases not matched to a gene: 4. CDR1 and CDR2 (germline): SGHDT, YYEEEE. This CDR3 is 14 amino acids long. CDR3 sequence: CASSSIAGEETQYF. The CDR3 bases are TGTGCCAGCAGCAGTATAGCGGGGGAAGAGACCCAGTACTTC.

This clone was detected only a few times. The V call is TRBV11-1, the J call TRBJ1-5; the D gene is possibly TRBD1 (6 bases). Germline CDR1 SGHAT, CDR2 FQDESV (reference sequence). Trimming left V 5 bases short and J 1 base short, with 9 bases between. The CDR3 runs to 14 residues. DNA of the CDR3: TGTGCCAGCAGCCCCGACAGGAGCAATCAGCCCCAGCATTTT. It codes for CASSPDRSNQPQHF.

The chain links TRBV4-1 to TRBJ2-7; TRBD1 agrees at 7 bases. This CDR3 is 14 amino acids long. The V gene's germline CDR1 is MGHRA and CDR2 YSYEKL. The J segment lost 4 bases and the V segment lost 4 bases, leaving 7 bases of the junction unmatched. CDR3 in DNA: TGCGCCAGCAGCCCAGTACAGGGGCTATACGAGCAGTACTTC. Translated, it gives CASSPVQGLYEQYF.

In its sample, this clone was seen once. The chain uses TRBV7-9 and TRBJ2-5; 7 bases are shared with TRBD2. This CDR3 region has 16 residues. J was trimmed by 3 bases and V by 4 bases; bases with no gene match: 11. Germline loops: CDR1 SEHNR, CDR2 FQNEAQ (reference sequence). The CDR3 DNA sequence: TGTGCCAGCAGCTGGGCCTTGGGGGAGGGAGAAGAGACCCAGTACTTC. It encodes CASSWALGEGEETQYF.

The count of this clone is one. The chain uses TRBV6-5 and TRBJ1-3; D is perhaps TRBD1 (6 bases). The CDR3 loop spans 15 amino acids. The ends were cut back, 0 bases at V and 2 bases at J, with 8 bases in the middle. Germline values: CDR1 MNHEY, CDR2 SVGAGI. CDR3 DNA sequence: TGTGCCAGCAGTTACTCCCGGACAGCTGGAAACACCATATATTTT. Protein: CASSYSRTAGNTIYF.

This sequence joins TRBV27 and TRBJ2-3; the match to TRBD1 covers 8 bases. This CDR3 is built from 14 residues. Germline CDR1 reads MNHEY; CDR2 reads SMNVEV (reference sequence). V shed 5 bases and J 5 bases; nucleotides not matched to a gene: 6. CDR3 sequence: CASSRPGTGDTQYF. CDR3 nucleotides: TGTGCCAGCAGTCGTCCCGGGACAGGAGATACGCAGTATTTT.

The V call is TRBV7-3, the J call TRBJ2-1; TRBD2 aligns across 7 bases. The CDR3 sequence is 14 residues long. With V trimmed by 3 bases and J by 8 bases, 7 bases remained unmatched. Germline V gene lookup returns CDR1 SGHTA and CDR2 FQGTGA. CDR3 coding DNA: TGTGCCAGCAGCTTTCGAGGGAGGGCCGATGAGCAGTTCTTC. It yields the protein CASSFRGRADEQFF. The full variable domain, rest sourced from reference TRBV7-3 and TRBJ2-1, is GAGVSQTPSNKVTEKGKYVELRCDPISGHTALYWYRQSLGQGPEFLIYFQGTGAADDSGLPNDRFFAVRPEGSVSTLKIQRTERGDSAVYLCASSFRGRADEQFFGPGTRLTVL.

The V gene is TRBV3-1 (or the pseudogene TRBV3-2), the J gene TRBJ1-2; a possible D gene is TRBD1 (5 bases). Deletions cut 2 bases from V and 4 bases from J, with 8 bases between. CDR1 and CDR2 (germline): LGHDT, YNNKEL (reference sequence). This CDR3 is built from 13 residues. The CDR3 loop reads CASSQQGSYGYTF. DNA of the CDR3: TGTGCCAGCAGCCAACAGGGTAGCTATGGCTACACCTTC.

The V gene is TRBV3-1 (or the pseudogene TRBV3-2), the J gene TRBJ2-3, with D unresolved. Per the germline V gene, CDR1 is LGHDT and CDR2 is YNNKEL (reference sequence). Trimming shortened V by 3 bases and J by 4 bases, and 5 bases separated the two germline ends. This CDR3 is built from 12 residues. The CDR3 sequence: CASSHRADTQYF. The DNA for the CDR3 is TGTGCCAGCAGCCATCGGGCAGATACGCAGTATTTT.

This chain joins TRBV12-5 and TRBJ1-2; 9 nucleotides align to TRBD1. V lost 2 bases to trimming and J lost 6 bases; unmatched junction nucleotides: 4. CDR3 length: 14 residues. Germline CDR1 reads LGHNT; CDR2 reads FRNRAP. The CDR3 DNA is TGTGCTAGTGGTTTGTCGACAGGGGGAGATGGCTACACCTTC. Its translation is CASGLSTGGDGYTF.

This sequence joins TRBV28 and TRBJ1-3, with D possibly matching TRBD1 (5 bases). The germline gives CDR1 MDHEN, CDR2 SYDVKM. This CDR3 is built from 17 residues. The V end was cut by 8 bases, the J end by 4 bases, with 24 bases between. DNA of the CDR3: TGTGCCAGCCACCTACCCCTTGGGCAGGGCTCAGGAAACACCATATATTTT. Protein: CASHLPLGQGSGNTIYF.

The chain employs TRBV5-6 and TRBJ1-5; D gene uncertain. This CDR3 has 15 amino acids. Germline CDR1 and CDR2: SGHDT and YYEEEE. The ends were cut back, 0 bases at V and 4 bases at J, with 11 bases in the middle. The CDR3 region is CASSLGGDNNQPQHF. The CDR3 bases are TGTGCCAGCAGCTTGGGAGGAGATAATAATCAGCCCCAGCATTTT.

V and J are TRBV14 and TRBJ2-1; TRBD2 aligns across 9 bases. V shed 0 bases, J shed 0 bases, and the junction held 9 bases outside the gene matches. The CDR3 has 19 residues. Germline assignment: CDR1 SGHDN and CDR2 FVKESK. CDR3 in amino acids: CASSQEGLAGARSYNEQFF. CDR3 nucleotides: TGTGCCAGCAGCCAAGAGGGGTTAGCGGGAGCTCGCTCCTACAATGAGCAGTTCTTC.

The chain recombines TRBV19 with TRBJ2-7, with 9 bases matching TRBD1. CDR1 is LNHDA, CDR2 SQIVND, per germline (reference sequence). V shed 6 bases and J 2 bases; nucleotides not matched to a gene: 5. This CDR3 is built from 14 residues. CDR3 region: CASRTTGGPYEQYF. The CDR3 nucleotides are TGTGCCAGTAGGACGACAGGGGGACCCTACGAGCAGTACTTC. Supplemented by reference TRBV19 and TRBJ2-7, the full variable domain reads DGGITQSPKYLFRKEGQNVTLSCEQNLNHDAMYWYRQDPGQGLRLIYYSQIVNDFQKGDIAEGYSVSREKKESFPLTVTSAQKNPTAFYLCASRTTGGPYEQYFGPGTRLTVT.

CDR3 in DNA: TGTGCCAGCAGCTTGGATTCAATAGCGACAGATACGCAGTATTTT. It encodes CASSLDSIATDTQYF. The chain employs TRBV5-4 and TRBJ2-3; D perhaps matches TRBD2 (5 bases). The CDR3 has 15 residues. Germline V lookup: CDR1 SGHNT, CDR2 YYREEE (reference sequence). V was trimmed by 0 bases and J by 3 bases, leaving 11 bases between them.

V and J are TRBV12-3 or TRBV12-4 and TRBJ1-3; no firm D call. V shed 2 bases and J shed 4 bases, with 3 bases lying between them. CDR3 length: 12 amino acids. CDR3 bases: TGTGCCAGCAGTTTACTAGGAAACACCATATATTTT. Translating it yields CASSLLGNTIYF.

V and J are TRBV28 and TRBJ2-7; 7 positions match TRBD2. This CDR3 spans 13 amino acids. Per the germline V gene, CDR1 is MDHEN and CDR2 is SYDVKM. V dropped 4 bases and J dropped 5; count of bases not matched to a gene: 5. DNA of the CDR3: TGTGCCAGCAGTTCCGGGAGGCGGGACGAGCAGTACTTC. Encoded protein: CASSSGRRDEQYF.

The chain couples TRBV7-6 to TRBJ2-3, with D possibly matching TRBD2 (6 bases). Trimming removed 1 base from V and 0 bases from J, with 8 bases in between. This CDR3 spans 15 amino acids. In germline, CDR1 is SGHVS, CDR2 FNYEAQ. CDR3 sequence: CASSLGRESTDTQYF. For the CDR3, the DNA is TGTGCCAGCAGCTTAGGGCGGGAAAGCACAGATACGCAGTATTTT.

This sequence joins TRBV10-1 and TRBJ1-2; no clear D. The germline CDR1 and CDR2 sequences are WNHNN and SYGVQD (reference sequence). This CDR3 region has 12 residues. Trimming cost V 7 bases and J 8 bases, with 14 bases left between them. In DNA, the CDR3 is TGCGCCAGCACCGGGGAGGTGGGAGGCTACACCTTC. Its protein product is CASTGEVGGYTF.

This clone is a singleton in its sample. The gene calls are TRBV25-1 and TRBJ1-5; 7 bases align to TRBD1. The ends lost 4 bases at V and 3 bases at J; junction bases unmatched: 6. CDR1 and CDR2 from the germline V gene are MGHDK and SYGVNS. This CDR3 is built from 15 residues. In DNA form, the CDR3 reads TGTGCCAGCAGTGCGACCGGGACAGACAATCAGCCCCAGCATTTT. Translated: CASSATGTDNQPQHF.

The chain employs TRBV5-1 and TRBJ2-5, with 9 nucleotides matching TRBD1. The CDR3 has 16 residues. Germline values: CDR1 SGHRS, CDR2 YFSETQ. V shed 0 bases, J shed 2 bases, and the junction held 5 bases outside the gene matches. CDR3 sequence: CASSLADRGGQETQYF. CDR3 nucleotide sequence: TGCGCCAGCAGCTTGGCCGACAGGGGGGGACAAGAGACCCAGTACTTC.

This chain uses TRBV13 with TRBJ2-3, with 12 bases matching TRBD2. J was trimmed by 6 bases and V by 2 bases; bases with no gene match: 6. The CDR3 has 16 residues. Germline CDR1 and CDR2: PRHDT and FYEKMQ (reference sequence). As DNA, the CDR3 is TGTGCCAGCAGCTTACGGACTAGCGGGGTTTCGGATACGCAGTATTTT. The encoded protein is CASSLRTSGVSDTQYF.